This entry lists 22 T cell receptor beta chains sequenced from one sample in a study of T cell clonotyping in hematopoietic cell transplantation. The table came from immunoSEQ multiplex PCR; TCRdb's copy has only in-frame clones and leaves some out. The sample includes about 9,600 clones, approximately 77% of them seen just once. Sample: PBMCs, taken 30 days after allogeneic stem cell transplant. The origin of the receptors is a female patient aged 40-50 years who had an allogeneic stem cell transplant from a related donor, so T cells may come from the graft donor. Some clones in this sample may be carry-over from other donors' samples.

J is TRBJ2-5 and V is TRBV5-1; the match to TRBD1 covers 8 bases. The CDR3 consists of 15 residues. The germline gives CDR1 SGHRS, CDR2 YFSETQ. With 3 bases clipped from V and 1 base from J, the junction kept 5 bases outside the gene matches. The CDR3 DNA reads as TGCGCCAGCAGCTCTCAGGACAGGGCCCAAGAGACCCAGTACTTC. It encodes CASSSQDRAQETQYF.

The CDR3 coding sequence is TGTGCCAGTAGTCCACAGGGATCAAATCAGCCCCAGCATTTT. Translated: CASSPQGSNQPQHF. The chain joins TRBV19 to TRBJ1-5; a possible D gene is TRBD1 (6 bases). Deletions cut 5 bases from V and 4 bases from J, with 12 bases between. CDR1 LNHDA and CDR2 SQIVND come from the germline V gene (reference sequence). This CDR3 spans 14 amino acids.

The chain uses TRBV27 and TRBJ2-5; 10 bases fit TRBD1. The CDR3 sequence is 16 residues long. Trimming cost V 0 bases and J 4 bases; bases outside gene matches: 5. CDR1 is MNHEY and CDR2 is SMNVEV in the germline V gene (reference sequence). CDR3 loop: CASSLSRTGGIETQYF. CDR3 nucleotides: TGTGCCAGCAGTTTATCGCGGACAGGGGGTATAGAGACCCAGTACTTC.

CDR3 bases: TGTGCCAGCAGCTTCCTGGGACTAGCGAGAGATACGCAGTATTTT. Translation: CASSFLGLARDTQYF. The chain carries TRBV11-2 and TRBJ2-3; 10 bases match TRBD2. V lost 3 bases, J lost 5 bases, and 5 bases stayed unmatched. CDR1 and CDR2 from the germline V gene are SGHAT and FQNNGV. The CDR3 has 15 residues.

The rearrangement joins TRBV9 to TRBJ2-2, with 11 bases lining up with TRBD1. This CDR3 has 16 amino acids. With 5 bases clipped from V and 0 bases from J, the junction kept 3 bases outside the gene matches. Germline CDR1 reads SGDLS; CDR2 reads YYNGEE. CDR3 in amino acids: CASRRGQGANTGELFF. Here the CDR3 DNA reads TGTGCCAGCAGGAGGGGACAGGGGGCGAACACCGGGGAGCTGTTTTTT.

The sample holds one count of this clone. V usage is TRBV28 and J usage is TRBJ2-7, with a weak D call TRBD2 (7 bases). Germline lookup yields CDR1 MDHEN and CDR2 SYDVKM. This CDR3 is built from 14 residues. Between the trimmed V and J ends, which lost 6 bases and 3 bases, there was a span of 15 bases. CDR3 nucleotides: TGTGCCAGCAGGGGGGGCGGGAGCAACTACGAGCAGTACTTC. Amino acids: CASRGGGSNYEQYF.

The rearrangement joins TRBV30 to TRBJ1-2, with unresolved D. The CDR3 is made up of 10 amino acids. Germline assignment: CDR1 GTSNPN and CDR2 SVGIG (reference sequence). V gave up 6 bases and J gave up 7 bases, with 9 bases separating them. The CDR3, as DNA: TGTGCCTGCTTTTCCAGTGGCTACACCTTC. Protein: CACFSSGYTF.

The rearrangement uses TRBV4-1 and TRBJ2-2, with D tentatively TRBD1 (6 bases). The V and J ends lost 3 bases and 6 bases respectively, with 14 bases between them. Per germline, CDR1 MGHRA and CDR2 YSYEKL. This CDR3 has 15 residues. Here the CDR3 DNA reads TGCGCCAGCAGCCATGAGGGGGTCCGCGCCGGGGAGCTGTTTTTT. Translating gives CASSHEGVRAGELFF.

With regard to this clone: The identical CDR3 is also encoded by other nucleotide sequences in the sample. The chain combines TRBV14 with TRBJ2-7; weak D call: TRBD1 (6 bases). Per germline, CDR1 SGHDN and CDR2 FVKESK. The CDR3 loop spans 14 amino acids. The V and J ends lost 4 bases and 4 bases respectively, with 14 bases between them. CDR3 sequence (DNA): TGTGCCAGCAGCCTAAGCGGACAGCTATACGAGCAGTACTTC. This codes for CASSLSGQLYEQYF.

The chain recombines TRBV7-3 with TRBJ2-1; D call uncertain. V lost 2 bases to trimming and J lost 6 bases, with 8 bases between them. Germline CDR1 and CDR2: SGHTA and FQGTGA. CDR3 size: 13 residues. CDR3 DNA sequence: TGTGCCAGCAGCTTACTGGCGGTCAATGAGCAGTTCTTC. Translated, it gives CASSLLAVNEQFF.

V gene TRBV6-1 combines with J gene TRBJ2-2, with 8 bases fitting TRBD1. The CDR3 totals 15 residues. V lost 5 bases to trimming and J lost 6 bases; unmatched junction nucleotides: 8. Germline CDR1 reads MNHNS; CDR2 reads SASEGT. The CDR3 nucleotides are TGTGCCAGCAGTTCCCCCGGGACAGGTGCCGGGGAGCTGTTTTTT. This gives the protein CASSSPGTGAGELFF.

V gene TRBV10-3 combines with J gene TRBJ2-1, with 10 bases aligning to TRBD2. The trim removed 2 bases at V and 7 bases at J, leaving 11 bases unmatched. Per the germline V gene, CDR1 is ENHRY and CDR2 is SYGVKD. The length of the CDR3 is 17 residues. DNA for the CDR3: TGTGCCATCAGTGAGGCGCGACTAGCGGGCGGAAGGAATGAGCAGTTCTTC. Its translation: CAISEARLAGGRNEQFF.

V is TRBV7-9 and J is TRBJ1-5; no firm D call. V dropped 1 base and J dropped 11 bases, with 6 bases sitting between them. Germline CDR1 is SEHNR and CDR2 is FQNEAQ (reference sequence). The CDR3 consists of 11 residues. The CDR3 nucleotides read TGTGCCAGCAGCTTAGGGGGTGCCCAGCATTTT. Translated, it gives CASSLGGAQHF.

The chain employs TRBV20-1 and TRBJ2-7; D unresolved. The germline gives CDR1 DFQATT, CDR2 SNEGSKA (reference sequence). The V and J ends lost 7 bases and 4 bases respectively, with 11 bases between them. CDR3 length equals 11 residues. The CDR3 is CSGGVEYEQYF. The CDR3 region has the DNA TGCAGTGGTGGGGTGGAGTACGAGCAGTACTTC.

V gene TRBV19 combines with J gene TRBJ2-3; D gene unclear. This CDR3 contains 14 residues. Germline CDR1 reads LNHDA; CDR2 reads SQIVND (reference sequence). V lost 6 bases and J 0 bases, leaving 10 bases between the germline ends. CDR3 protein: CASRPDASTDTQYF. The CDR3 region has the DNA TGTGCCAGTAGGCCGGACGCGAGCACAGATACGCAGTATTTT.

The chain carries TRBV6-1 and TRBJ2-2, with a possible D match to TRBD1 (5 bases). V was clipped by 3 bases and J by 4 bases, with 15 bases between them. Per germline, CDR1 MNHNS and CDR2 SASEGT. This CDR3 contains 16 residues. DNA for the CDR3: TGTGCCAGCAGTGACAGTGGTGGGGCGAGCACCGGGGAGCTGTTTTTT. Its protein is CASSDSGGASTGELFF.

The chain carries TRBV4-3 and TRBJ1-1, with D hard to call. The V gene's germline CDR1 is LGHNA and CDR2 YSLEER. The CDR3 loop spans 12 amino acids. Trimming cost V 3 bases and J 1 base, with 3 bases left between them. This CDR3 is CASSQGNTEAFF. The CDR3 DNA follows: TGCGCCAGCAGCCAGGGGAACACTGAAGCTTTCTTT.

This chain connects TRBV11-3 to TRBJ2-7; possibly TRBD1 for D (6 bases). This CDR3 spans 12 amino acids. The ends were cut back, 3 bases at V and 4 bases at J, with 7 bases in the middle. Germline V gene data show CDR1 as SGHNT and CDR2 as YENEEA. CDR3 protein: CASSFGQYEQYF. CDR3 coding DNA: TGTGCCAGCAGCTTCGGACAGTACGAGCAGTACTTC.

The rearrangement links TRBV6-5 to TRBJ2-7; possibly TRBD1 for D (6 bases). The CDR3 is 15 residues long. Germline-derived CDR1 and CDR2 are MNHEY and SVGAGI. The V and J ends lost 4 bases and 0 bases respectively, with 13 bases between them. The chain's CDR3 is CASSWTDSASYEQYF. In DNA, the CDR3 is TGTGCCAGCAGTTGGACAGACTCAGCCTCCTACGAGCAGTACTTC.

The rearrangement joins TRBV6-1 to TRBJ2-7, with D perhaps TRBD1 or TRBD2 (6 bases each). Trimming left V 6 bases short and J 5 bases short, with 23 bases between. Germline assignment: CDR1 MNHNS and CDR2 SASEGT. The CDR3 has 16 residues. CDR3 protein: CASSEIAGHMEDEQYF. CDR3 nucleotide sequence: TGTGCCAGCAGCGAAATCGCGGGACACATGGAAGACGAGCAGTACTTC.

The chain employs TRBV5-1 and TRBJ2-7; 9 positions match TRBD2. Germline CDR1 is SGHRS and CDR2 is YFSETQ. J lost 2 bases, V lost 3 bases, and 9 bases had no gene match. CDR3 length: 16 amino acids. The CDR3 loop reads CASSSELAGPAYEQYF. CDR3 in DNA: TGCGCCAGCAGCTCGGAACTAGCGGGCCCCGCCTACGAGCAGTACTTC.

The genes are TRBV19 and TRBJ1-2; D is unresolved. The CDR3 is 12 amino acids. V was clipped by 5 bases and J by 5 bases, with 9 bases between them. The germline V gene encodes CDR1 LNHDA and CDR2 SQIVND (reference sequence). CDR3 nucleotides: TGTGCCAGTAGTCCCGGTGGGTATGGCTACACCTTC. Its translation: CASSPGGYGYTF.